Below, 29 T cell receptor beta chains from the same sample are listed, as sequenced in a study of T cells in Graves' hyperthyroidism and ophthalmopathy. Template material for amplifying TCR beta CDR3 regions consisted of RNA transcripts. The HTBI primer set was used in a first-round RT-PCR of the TCR CDR3. TCRdb reprocessed the multiplex PCR reads via MiXCR and lists one record per CDR3 protein. There are approximately 320,000 distinct CDR3 sequences in the sample; 16% occur only once, and around 33% lies in the top ten. Sample: blood. The receptors were gathered from a man aged 25-45 years with Graves' hyperthyroidism.

This clonotype was seen more than once but under ten times. This chain uses TRBV29-1 with TRBJ1-2; a weak D match, TRBD1 (5 bases). This CDR3 spans 15 amino acids. V was trimmed by 6 bases and J by 7 bases, leaving 24 bases between them. Germline CDR1 SQVTM, CDR2 ANQGSEA. In DNA form, the CDR3 reads TGCAGCGTCAGTGTTACCGGGACCGCGGTTGGTGGCTACACCTTC. Translating it yields CSVSVTGTAVGGYTF.

This clonotype was detected many times. This chain links TRBV6-4 with TRBJ2-3; 10 nucleotides align to TRBD2. V was pared by 4 bases and J by 4 bases, with 2 bases of the junction left unmatched. The CDR3 has 14 amino acids. Looked up from germline, CDR1 is MRHNA and CDR2 is SNTAGT. The CDR3 region is CASSGAGGPDTQYF. CDR3 nucleotide sequence: TGTGCCAGCAGTGGAGCGGGAGGGCCAGATACGCAGTATTTT.

This clonotype was recorded at least ten times. The chain employs TRBV12-3 or TRBV12-4 and TRBJ1-2; unclear D gene. The germline V and J ends were trimmed by 0 bases and 3 bases, with 14 bases remaining between them. This CDR3 has 16 amino acids. The CDR3 nucleotides are TGTGCCAGCAGTTTAGCCCCACCCCAGGAGCACTATGGCTACACCTTC. Translation gives CASSLAPPQEHYGYTF.

The J gene is TRBJ2-1, the V gene TRBV10-3; D possibly uses TRBD1 or TRBD2 (6 bases each). Trimming took off 0 bases at V and 9 bases at J, with 9 bases between the two ends. The CDR3 covers 13 residues. Germline CDR1 is ENHRY and CDR2 is SYGVKD. The chain's CDR3 is CAISESGGLEQFF. CDR3 sequence (DNA): TGTGCCATCAGTGAGTCAGGGGGACTTGAGCAGTTCTTC.

This clonotype was seen ten or more times. The CDR3 nucleotides are TGTGCCAGTTGCATGAATACGAATCAGCCCCAGCATTTT. Encoded protein: CASCMNTNQPQHF. The chain links TRBV2 to TRBJ1-5, with unresolved D. CDR3 length equals 13 residues. Trimming stripped 9 bases from V and 4 bases from J, with 13 bases between. Germline CDR1 and CDR2: SNHLY and FYNNEI.

This clonotype was seen repeatedly, ten times or more. This chain connects TRBV2 to TRBJ1-5; D gene unclear. The CDR3 is 14 amino acids. Trimming removed 4 bases at V and 3 bases at J, with 10 bases between. Germline assignment: CDR1 SNHLY and CDR2 FYNNEI. As DNA, the CDR3 is TGTGCCAGCAGTGGTCGGCCTTACAATCAGCCCCAGCATTTT. Its translation is CASSGRPYNQPQHF.

In this sample, this clonotype turned up a few times. This rearrangement joins TRBV7-9 to TRBJ1-1; D is undetermined. The CDR3 sequence is 15 residues long. In germline, CDR1 is SEHNR, CDR2 FQNEAQ (reference sequence). Trimming pared 2 bases from V and 2 bases from J, leaving 12 bases between. The DNA of the CDR3 is TGTGCCAGCAGCTTACCCCTTCCCAGTAACACTGAAGCTTTCTTT. This gives the protein CASSLPLPSNTEAFF.

The J gene is TRBJ2-1, the V gene TRBV30; 10 positions match TRBD2. The CDR3 extends over 16 amino acids. Losses at the gene ends were 0 bases for V and 3 bases for J; bases not matched to a gene: 5. Germline CDR1 is GTSNPN and CDR2 is SVGIG (reference sequence). The DNA of the CDR3 is TGTGCCTGGAGTGTTTGGACTAGCGGCTTCTACAATGAGCAGTTCTTC. It specifies CAWSVWTSGFYNEQFF.

This clonotype was counted many times. This chain connects TRBV28 to TRBJ1-5, with D unresolved. This CDR3 comprises 12 residues. The germline V gene encodes CDR1 MDHEN and CDR2 SYDVKM. Trimming took off 2 bases at V and 5 bases at J, with 4 bases between the two ends. The CDR3 is CASSLQDQPQHF. The CDR3 coding sequence is TGTGCCAGCAGTTTACAGGATCAGCCCCAGCATTTT.

The sample holds many counts of this clonotype. V gene TRBV7-3 combines with J gene TRBJ2-5; the D gene is possibly TRBD2 (5 bases). Looked up from germline, CDR1 is SGHTA and CDR2 is FQGTGA. The CDR3 runs 13 residues. The V and J ends lost 5 bases and 4 bases respectively, with 11 bases between them. The DNA of the CDR3 is TGTGCCAGCAGCGGCTTTGCGGGAGAGACCCAGTACTTC. It encodes CASSGFAGETQYF.

In its sample, this clonotype was seen many times. V usage is TRBV11-2 and J usage is TRBJ2-1; D remains ambiguous. Trimming removed 3 bases at V and 2 bases at J, with 14 bases between. The germline V gene has CDR1 SGHAT and CDR2 FQNNGV. The CDR3 runs 16 residues. The CDR3, as DNA: TGTGCCAGCAGCTTGTCTCTGGACGGCACCTACAATGAGCAGTTCTTC. This gives the protein CASSLSLDGTYNEQFF.

This clonotype was found many times. The genes are TRBV12-3 or TRBV12-4 and TRBJ2-5; TRBD1 aligns across 8 bases. With V trimmed by 4 bases and J by 5 bases, 6 bases remained unmatched. The CDR3 totals 14 residues. CDR3 sequence reads: CASSSRTGRETQYF. The CDR3 DNA reads TGTGCCAGCAGTTCCCGGACAGGGAGGGAGACCCAGTACTTC.

This clonotype has ten or more counts. The rearrangement uses TRBV12-3 or TRBV12-4 and TRBJ2-1; D is tentatively TRBD1 or TRBD2 (6 bases each). The CDR3 length is 15 residues. Trimming removed 3 bases from V and 8 bases from J, with 17 bases in between. This CDR3 is CASSLSGARNHEQFF. Here the CDR3 DNA reads TGTGCCAGCAGTTTGTCGGGGGCGCGGAATCATGAGCAGTTCTTC.

This clonotype came up many times. This chain joins TRBV20-1 and TRBJ2-1; no clear D gene. The CDR3 is 15 amino acids. The germline CDR1 and CDR2 sequences are DFQATT and SNEGSKA (reference sequence). Trimming removed 5 bases from V and 0 bases from J, with 14 bases in between. CDR3 DNA: TGCAGTGCTGGGCGATTAGGCAGCTCCTACAATGAGCAGTTCTTC. Its protein product is CSAGRLGSSYNEQFF.

The V and J genes are TRBV5-6 and TRBJ2-2, with D possibly being TRBD1 (5 bases). The length of the CDR3 is 16 residues. Per germline, CDR1 SGHDT and CDR2 YYEEEE. With 3 bases removed from V and 4 bases from J, the gap between germline ends came to 16 bases. CDR3 residues: CASSSLSGQGTGELFF. Written as DNA, the CDR3 is TGTGCCAGCAGCTCCCTTTCCGGGCAGGGCACCGGGGAGCTGTTTTTT.

The gene calls are TRBV2 and TRBJ2-2, with 10 bases identical to TRBD2. The J segment lost 4 bases and the V segment lost 7 bases, leaving 6 bases of the junction unmatched. CDR3 size: 15 residues. In germline, CDR1 is SNHLY, CDR2 FYNNEI. CDR3 DNA sequence: TGTGCCAGCATAGCGGGAGGTCCATCCACCGGGGAGCTGTTTTTT. Translated, it gives CASIAGGPSTGELFF.

This clonotype was counted between two and nine times. CDR3 nucleotides: TGTGCCAGCAGTGGAAGTGGGGAGGGGGGCGGGACCGGGGAGCTGTTTTTT. Protein product: CASSGSGEGGGTGELFF. The genes are TRBV27 and TRBJ2-2, with D maybe TRBD2 (7 bases). The CDR3 has 17 residues. V was cut by 5 bases and J by 5 bases, with 21 bases left in between. CDR1 is MNHEY and CDR2 is SMNVEV in the germline V gene (reference sequence).

In its sample, this clonotype was seen many times. This chain joins TRBV3-1 and TRBJ2-7; D remains unclear. CDR3 length: 13 residues. CDR1 is LGHDT and CDR2 is YNNKEL in the germline V gene (reference sequence). V lost 4 bases and J lost 3, with 10 bases in between. CDR3 sequence reads: CASSLRQNYEQYF. The CDR3 nucleotides read TGTGCCAGCAGCCTCAGACAAAACTACGAGCAGTACTTC.

The rearrangement joins TRBV2 to TRBJ1-5, with TRBD1 as a possible D gene (5 bases). This CDR3 spans 14 amino acids. V lost 7 bases, J lost 2 bases, and 12 bases lay in between. Germline CDR1 reads SNHLY; CDR2 reads FYNNEI. The CDR3 region is CASKYGGGNQPQHF. The CDR3, as DNA: TGTGCCAGCAAGTATGGAGGGGGCAATCAGCCCCAGCATTTT.

This clonotype was seen repeatedly, ten times or more. The V call is TRBV6-6, the J call TRBJ1-2; D is perhaps TRBD1 (6 bases). Germline V gives CDR1 MNHNY, CDR2 SVGAGI (reference sequence). The CDR3 covers 15 residues. Trimming cost V 0 bases and J 0 bases, with 8 bases left between them. In DNA form, the CDR3 reads TGTGCCAGCAGTTACTCCCAGGGGACTAACTATGGCTACACCTTC. This codes for CASSYSQGTNYGYTF.

This clonotype was counted at least ten times. The V gene is TRBV28, the J gene TRBJ2-1, with no clear D. V lost 7 bases, J lost 9 bases, and 19 bases lay in between. This CDR3 is built from 14 residues. The germline V gene encodes CDR1 MDHEN and CDR2 SYDVKM. CDR3 nucleotide sequence: TGTGCCAGCACCGGACGCCCTACCCTCGTTGAGCAGTTCTTC. The encoded protein is CASTGRPTLVEQFF.

V is TRBV5-1 and J is TRBJ2-2; 7 positions match TRBD1. Germline lookup yields CDR1 SGHRS and CDR2 YFSETQ. The CDR3 has 15 amino acids. The V gene end was trimmed by 3 bases and the J gene end by 3 bases; junction bases not matched to a gene: 5. DNA of the CDR3: TGCGCCAGCAGCTCTCACAGGGGAGACACCGGGGAGCTGTTTTTT. It is translated as CASSSHRGDTGELFF.

This clonotype was counted many times. V is TRBV7-9 and J is TRBJ2-3; TRBD1 matches 7 bases. CDR1 SEHNR and CDR2 FQNEAQ come from the germline V gene (reference sequence). This CDR3 has 15 residues. V shed 5 bases and J 0 bases; nucleotides not matched to a gene: 5. CDR3 bases: TGTGCCAGCAGCGCGCAGGGGGACAGCACAGATACGCAGTATTTT. It codes for CASSAQGDSTDTQYF.

In its sample, this clonotype was seen many times. The chain is built from TRBV20-1 and TRBJ1-3, with D unclear. This CDR3 is 13 amino acids long. Germline V CDR1 and CDR2: DFQATT, SNEGSKA (reference sequence). Trimming took 7 bases from V and 2 from J, leaving 12 bases between them. The CDR3 spells CSGRGGTGNTIYF. CDR3 in DNA: TGCAGTGGGAGAGGAGGAACTGGAAACACCATATATTTT.

V usage is TRBV11-2 and J usage is TRBJ2-1; 10 nucleotides match TRBD2. Losses at the gene ends were 5 bases for V and 4 bases for J; bases not matched to a gene: 11. CDR1 and CDR2 (germline): SGHAT, FQNNGV. CDR3 length equals 17 residues. CDR3 loop: CASSRPPGTSAYNEQFF. In DNA form, the CDR3 reads TGTGCCAGCAGCCGACCCCCCGGGACTAGCGCTTACAATGAGCAGTTCTTC. The whole variable domain, filled in from reference TRBV11-2 and TRBJ2-1, reads EAGVAQSPRYKIIEKRQSVAFWCNPISGHATLYWYQQILGQGPKLLIQFQNNGVVDDSQLPKDRFSAERLKGVDSTLKIQPAKLEDSAVYLCASSRPPGTSAYNEQFFGPGTRLTVL.

This clonotype was recorded at least ten times. V is TRBV5-1 and J is TRBJ2-2; D is undetermined. V was cut by 2 bases and J by 8 bases, with 10 bases left in between. Germline V CDR1 and CDR2: SGHRS, YFSETQ. The CDR3 runs 13 residues. The CDR3 here is CASSFQARGELFF. In DNA, the CDR3 is TGCGCCAGCAGCTTCCAGGCGCGAGGGGAGCTGTTTTTT.

The chain combines TRBV28 with TRBJ2-1; perhaps TRBD1 as D (5 bases). CDR1 MDHEN and CDR2 SYDVKM come from the germline V gene. This CDR3 contains 13 residues. Trimming stripped 7 bases from V and 2 bases from J, with 9 bases between. The CDR3: CASTQGTYNEQFF. CDR3 coding DNA: TGTGCCAGCACCCAGGGCACCTACAATGAGCAGTTCTTC. The full variable domain, its missing parts supplied by reference TRBV28 and TRBJ2-1, is DVKVTQSSRYLVKRTGEKVFLECVQDMDHENMFWYRQDPGLGLRLIYFSYDVKMKEKGDIPEGYSVSREKKERFSLILESASTNQTSMYLCASTQGTYNEQFFGPGTRLTVL.

The gene calls are TRBV7-9 and TRBJ2-7, with D maybe TRBD1 (5 bases). The V gene lost 5 bases and the J gene lost 2 bases, with 22 bases spanning the gap. This CDR3 spans 17 amino acids. Germline CDR1 is SEHNR and CDR2 is FQNEAQ (reference sequence). CDR3 in DNA: TGTGCCAGCAGCCCCCACGACAGCTCTTCAAGGGCCTACGAGCAGTACTTC. This gives the protein CASSPHDSSSRAYEQYF.

Points on this clonotype: A much larger clone lies one base from this, so it may be a read error. The V gene is TRBV28, the J gene TRBJ2-1, with D possibly TRBD1 on 6 matching bases. CDR1 and CDR2 from the germline V gene are MDHEN and SYDVKM. The germline V and J ends were trimmed by 3 bases and 6 bases, with 18 bases remaining between them. CDR3 length: 16 amino acids. CDR3 amino acids: CASSFVSGTRSNEQFF. DNA for the CDR3: TGTGCCAGCAGTTTCGTCTCTGGGACAAGAAGCAATGAGCAGTTCTTC. Together with reference TRBV28 and TRBJ2-1, the CDR3 gives the full variable domain: DVKVTQSSRYLVKRTGEKVFLECVQDMDHENMFWYRQDPGLGLRLIYFSYDVKMKEKGDIPEGYSVSREKKERFSLILESASTNQTSMYLCASSFVSGTRSNEQFFGPGTRLTVL.